This T cell receptor beta chain originates from a study of monozygotic twins with inflammatory bowel disease. TCRdb reanalyzed the 5' RACE reads, giving one entry per CDR3 protein sequence and no DNA. This repertoire comprises 150,000 to 200,000 distinct CDR3 sequences; its ten largest clones make up roughly 7%. This CDR3 contains 15 residues. CDR1 SEHNR and CDR2 FQNEAQ come from the germline V gene (reference sequence). The V call is TRBV7-9, the J call TRBJ1-5; checking the TCRdb D call of TRBD1 is not possible without DNA. The sample taken for sequencing was blood. The sequence came from a human donor with ulcerative colitis or Crohn's disease, or a healthy co-twin of an affected twin (not recorded which). This CDR3 is CASSLGPRVEQPQHF. Looking up the rest from reference TRBV7-9 and TRBJ1-5 gives the full variable domain: DTGVSQNPRHKITKRGQNVTFRCDPISEHNRLYWYRQTLGQGPEFLTYFQNEAQLEKSRLLSDRFSAERPKGSFSTLEIQRTEQGDSAMYLCASSLGPRVEQPQHFGDGTRLSIL.